The rows below give T cell receptor beta chains drawn from one sample of a study of tumor and adjacent non-tumor tissue in lung cancer. Each CDR3 protein is one row after TCRdb ran MiXCR on the multiplex PCR reads. In the table there are 80,000 to 130,000 distinct CDR3 sequences, 55% to 65% of which are singletons. Material: distant non-tumor lung tissue. These receptors all come from a man in his thirties or forties with non-small cell lung cancer. Each CDR3 is given without its conserved first and last residue.

V	J	CDR3
TRBV5-4	TRBJ2-1	ASSLGFGTAGNGQI
TRBV6-5	TRBJ2-4	ASSRQQGWGTINIQY
TRBV20-1	TRBJ1-5	SARGSRDGGTRGNQPQH
TRBV29-1	TRBJ2-1	NSGGASGLNEQF
TRBV6-1	TRBJ1-2	ASSSQGTDYGYT
TRBV12-3/TRBV12-4	TRBJ1-5	ASSIDGTWLNQPQH
TRBV11-2	TRBJ2-7	ASNRGQDYEQY
TRBV5-1	TRBJ2-1	VSGVGDTLEQF
TRBV6-5	TRBJ1-2	ASSYSRFGYT
TRBV6-5	TRBJ1-5	ATRSEGNLPQH
TRBV5-1	TRBJ2-2	ASTEGGSAGELF